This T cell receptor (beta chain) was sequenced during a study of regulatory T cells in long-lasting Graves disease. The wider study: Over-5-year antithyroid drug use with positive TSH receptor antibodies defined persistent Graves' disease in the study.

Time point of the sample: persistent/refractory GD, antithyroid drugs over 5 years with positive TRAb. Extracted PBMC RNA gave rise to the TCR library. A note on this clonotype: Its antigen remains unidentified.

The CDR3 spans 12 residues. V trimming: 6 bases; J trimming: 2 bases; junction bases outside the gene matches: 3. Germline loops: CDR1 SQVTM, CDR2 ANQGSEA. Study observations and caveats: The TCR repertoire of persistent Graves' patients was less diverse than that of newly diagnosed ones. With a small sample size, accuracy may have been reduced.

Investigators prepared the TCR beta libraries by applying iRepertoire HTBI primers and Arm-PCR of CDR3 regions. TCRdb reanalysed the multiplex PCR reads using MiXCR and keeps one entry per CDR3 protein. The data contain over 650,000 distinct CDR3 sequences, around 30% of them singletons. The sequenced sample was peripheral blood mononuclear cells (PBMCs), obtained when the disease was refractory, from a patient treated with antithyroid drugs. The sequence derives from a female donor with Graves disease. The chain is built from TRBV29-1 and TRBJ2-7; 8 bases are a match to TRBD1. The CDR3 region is CSVATGAYEQYF. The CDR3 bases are TGCAGCGTAGCGACAGGGGCCTACGAGCAGTACTTC.